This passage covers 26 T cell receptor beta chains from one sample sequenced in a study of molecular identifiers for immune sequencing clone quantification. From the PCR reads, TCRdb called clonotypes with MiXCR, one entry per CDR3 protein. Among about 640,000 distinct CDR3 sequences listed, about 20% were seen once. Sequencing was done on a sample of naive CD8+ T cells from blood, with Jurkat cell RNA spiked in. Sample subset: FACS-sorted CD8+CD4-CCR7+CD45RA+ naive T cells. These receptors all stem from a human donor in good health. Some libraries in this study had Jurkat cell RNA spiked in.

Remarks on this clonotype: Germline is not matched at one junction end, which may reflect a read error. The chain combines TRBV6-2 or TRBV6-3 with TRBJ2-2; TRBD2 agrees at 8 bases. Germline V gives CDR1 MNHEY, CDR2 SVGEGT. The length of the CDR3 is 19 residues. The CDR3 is CASSYPGLAREEDTGELCF. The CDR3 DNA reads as TGTGCCAGCAGTTACCCTGGACTAGCACGGGAGGAGGACACCGGGGAGCTGTGTTTT.

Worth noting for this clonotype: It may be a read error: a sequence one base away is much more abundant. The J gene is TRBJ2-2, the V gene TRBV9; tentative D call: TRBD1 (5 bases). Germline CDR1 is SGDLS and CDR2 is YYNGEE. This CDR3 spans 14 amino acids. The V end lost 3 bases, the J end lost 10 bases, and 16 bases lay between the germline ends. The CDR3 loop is CASSADTMSEELFF. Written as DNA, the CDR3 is TGTGCCAGCAGCGCGGACACGATGTCCGAGGAGCTGTTTTTT.

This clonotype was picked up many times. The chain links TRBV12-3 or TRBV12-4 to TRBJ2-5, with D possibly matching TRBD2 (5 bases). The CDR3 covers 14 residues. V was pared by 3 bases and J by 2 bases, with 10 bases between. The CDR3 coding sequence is TGTGCCAGCAGTTTCGCGGGCGGTCAAGAGACCCAGTACTTC. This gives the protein CASSFAGGQETQYF.

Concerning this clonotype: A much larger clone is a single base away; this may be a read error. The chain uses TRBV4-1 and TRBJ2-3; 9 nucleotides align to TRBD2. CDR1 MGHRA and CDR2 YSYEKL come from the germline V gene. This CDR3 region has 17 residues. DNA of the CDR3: TGCACCAGCAGCCATGATAGCGGGAGCGGCAGCACAGATACGCAGTATTTT. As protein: CTSSHDSGSGSTDTQYF.

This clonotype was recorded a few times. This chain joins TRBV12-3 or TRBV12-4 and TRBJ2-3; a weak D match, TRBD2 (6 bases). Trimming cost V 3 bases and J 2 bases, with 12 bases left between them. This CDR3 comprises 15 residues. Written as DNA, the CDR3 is TGTGCCAGCAGTTTCTTTGGGAGGATCACAGATACGCAGTATTTT. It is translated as CASSFFGRITDTQYF.

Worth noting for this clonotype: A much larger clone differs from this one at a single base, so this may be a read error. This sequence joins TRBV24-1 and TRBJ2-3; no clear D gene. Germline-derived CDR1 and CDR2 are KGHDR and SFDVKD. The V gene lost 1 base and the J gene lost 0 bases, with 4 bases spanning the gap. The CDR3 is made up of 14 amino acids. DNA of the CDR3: TGTGCCACCAGTGATTTTCACAGCACAGATACGCAGTATTTT. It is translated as CATSDFHSTDTQYF.

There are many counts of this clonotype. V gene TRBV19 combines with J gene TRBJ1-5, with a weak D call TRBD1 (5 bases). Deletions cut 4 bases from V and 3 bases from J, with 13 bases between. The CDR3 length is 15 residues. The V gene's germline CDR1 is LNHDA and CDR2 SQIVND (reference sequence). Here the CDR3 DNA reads TGTGCCAGTAGTACCGCGGCAGGGCCCAATCAGCCCCAGCATTTT. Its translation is CASSTAAGPNQPQHF. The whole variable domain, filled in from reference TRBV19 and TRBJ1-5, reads DGGITQSPKYLFRKEGQNVTLSCEQNLNHDAMYWYRQDPGQGLRLIYYSQIVNDFQKGDIAEGYSVSREKKESFPLTVTSAQKNPTAFYLCASSTAAGPNQPQHFGDGTRLSIL.

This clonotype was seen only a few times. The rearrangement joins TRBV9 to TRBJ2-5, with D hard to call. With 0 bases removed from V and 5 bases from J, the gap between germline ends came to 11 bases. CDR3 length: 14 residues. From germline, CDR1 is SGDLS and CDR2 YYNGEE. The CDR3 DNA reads TGTGCCAGCAGCGTAGCATCGGCTTTTGAGACCCAGTACTTC. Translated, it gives CASSVASAFETQYF.

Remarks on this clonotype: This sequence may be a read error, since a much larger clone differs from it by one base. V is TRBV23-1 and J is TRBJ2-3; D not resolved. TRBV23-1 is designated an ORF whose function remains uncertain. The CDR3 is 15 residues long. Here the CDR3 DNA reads TGCACCAGCAGTCTTTTTTGTTCGGGCACAGATACGCAGTATTTT. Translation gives CTSSLFCSGTDTQYF.

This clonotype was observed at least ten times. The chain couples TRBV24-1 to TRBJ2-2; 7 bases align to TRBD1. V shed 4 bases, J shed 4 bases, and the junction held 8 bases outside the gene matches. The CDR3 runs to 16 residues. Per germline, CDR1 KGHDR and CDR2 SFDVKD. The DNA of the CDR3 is TGTGCCACCAGTGAGAAAACAGGGGTCGGCACCGGGGAGCTGTTTTTT. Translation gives CATSEKTGVGTGELFF.

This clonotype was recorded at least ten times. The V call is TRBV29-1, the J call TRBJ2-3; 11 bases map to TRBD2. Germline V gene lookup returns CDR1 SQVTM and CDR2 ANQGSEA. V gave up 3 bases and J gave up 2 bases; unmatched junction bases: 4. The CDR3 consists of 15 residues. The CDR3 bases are TGCAGCGTTGAGGCTAGCGGGGGGTTCACAGATACGCAGTATTTT. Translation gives CSVEASGGFTDTQYF.

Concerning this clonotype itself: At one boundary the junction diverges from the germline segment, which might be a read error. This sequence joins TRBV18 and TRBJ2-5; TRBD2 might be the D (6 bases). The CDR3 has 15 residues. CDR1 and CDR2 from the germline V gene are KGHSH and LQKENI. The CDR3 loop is CASPPRLSGQETQYF. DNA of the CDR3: TGTGCCAGCCCACCAAGACTTAGCGGACAAGAGACCCAGTACTTC.

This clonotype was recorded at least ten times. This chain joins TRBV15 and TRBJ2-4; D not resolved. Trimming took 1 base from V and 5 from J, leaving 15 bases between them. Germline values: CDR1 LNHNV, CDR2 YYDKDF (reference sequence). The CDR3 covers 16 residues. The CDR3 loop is CATSRGFGGQENIQYF. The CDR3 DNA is TGTGCCACCAGCAGAGGGTTTGGTGGGCAGGAAAACATTCAGTACTTC.

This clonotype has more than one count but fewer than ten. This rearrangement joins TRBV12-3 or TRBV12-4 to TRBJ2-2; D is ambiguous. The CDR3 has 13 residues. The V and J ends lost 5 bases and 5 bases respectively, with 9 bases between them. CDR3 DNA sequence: TGTGCCAGCAGTCTTTCAACGACCGGGGAGCTGTTTTTT. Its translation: CASSLSTTGELFF.

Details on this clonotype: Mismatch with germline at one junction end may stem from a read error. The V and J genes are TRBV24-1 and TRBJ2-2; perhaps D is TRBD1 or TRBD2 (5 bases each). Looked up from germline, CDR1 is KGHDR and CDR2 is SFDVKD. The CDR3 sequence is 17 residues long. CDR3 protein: CAASDLWGSRSTGELFF. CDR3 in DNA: TGTGCCGCCAGTGATTTGTGGGGGTCCCGATCTACCGGGGAGCTGTTTTTT.

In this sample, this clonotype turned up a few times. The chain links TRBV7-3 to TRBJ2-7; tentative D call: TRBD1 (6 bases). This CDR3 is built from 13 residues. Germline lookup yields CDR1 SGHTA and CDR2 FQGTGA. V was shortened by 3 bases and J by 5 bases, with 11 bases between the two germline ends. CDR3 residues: CASSLMGADEQYF. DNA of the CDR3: TGTGCCAGCAGCTTGATGGGGGCCGACGAGCAGTACTTC.

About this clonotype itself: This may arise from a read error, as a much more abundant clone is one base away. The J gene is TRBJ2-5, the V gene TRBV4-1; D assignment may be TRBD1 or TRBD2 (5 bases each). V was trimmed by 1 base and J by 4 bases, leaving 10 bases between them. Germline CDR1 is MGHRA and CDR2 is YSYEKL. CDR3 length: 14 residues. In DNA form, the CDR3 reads TGCGCCAGCAGCCAAGGACGGGGCCCAGAGACCCAGTACTTC. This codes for CASSQGRGPETQYF.

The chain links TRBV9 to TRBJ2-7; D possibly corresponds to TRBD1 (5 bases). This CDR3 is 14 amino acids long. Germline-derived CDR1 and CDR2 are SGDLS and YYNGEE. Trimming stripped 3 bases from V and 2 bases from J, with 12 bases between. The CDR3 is CASSEGDSTYEQYF. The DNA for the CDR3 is TGTGCCAGCAGCGAAGGCGACAGCACCTACGAGCAGTACTTC.

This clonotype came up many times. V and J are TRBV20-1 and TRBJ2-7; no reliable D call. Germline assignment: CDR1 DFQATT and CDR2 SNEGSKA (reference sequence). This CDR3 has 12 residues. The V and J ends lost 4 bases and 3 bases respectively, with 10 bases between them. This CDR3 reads CSAKVPDYEQYF. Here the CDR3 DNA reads TGCAGTGCTAAAGTCCCAGACTACGAGCAGTACTTC.

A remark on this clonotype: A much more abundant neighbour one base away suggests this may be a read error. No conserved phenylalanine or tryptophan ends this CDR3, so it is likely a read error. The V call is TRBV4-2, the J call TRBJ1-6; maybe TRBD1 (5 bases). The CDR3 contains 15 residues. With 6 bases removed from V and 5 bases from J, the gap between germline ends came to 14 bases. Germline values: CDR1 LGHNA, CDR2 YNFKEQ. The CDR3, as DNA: TGTGCCAGCAGGGGATCGGGGACCGATAATTCACCCCTCCACCTT. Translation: CASRGSGTDNSPLHL.

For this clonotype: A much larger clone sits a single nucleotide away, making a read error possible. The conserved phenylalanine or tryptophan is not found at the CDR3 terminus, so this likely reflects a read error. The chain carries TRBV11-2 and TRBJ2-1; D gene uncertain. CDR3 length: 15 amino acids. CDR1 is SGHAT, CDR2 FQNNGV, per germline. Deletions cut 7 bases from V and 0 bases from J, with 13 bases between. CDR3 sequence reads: CASTSGFSSYNEQFS. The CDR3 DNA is TGTGCCAGCACCTCTGGGTTCAGCTCCTACAATGAGCAGTTCTCC.

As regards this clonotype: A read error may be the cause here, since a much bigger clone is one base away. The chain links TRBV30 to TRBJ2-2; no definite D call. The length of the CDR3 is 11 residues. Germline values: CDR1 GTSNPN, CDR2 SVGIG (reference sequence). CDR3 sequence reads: CTWSVIGELFF. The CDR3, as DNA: TGTACCTGGAGTGTAATAGGGGAGCTGTTTTTT.

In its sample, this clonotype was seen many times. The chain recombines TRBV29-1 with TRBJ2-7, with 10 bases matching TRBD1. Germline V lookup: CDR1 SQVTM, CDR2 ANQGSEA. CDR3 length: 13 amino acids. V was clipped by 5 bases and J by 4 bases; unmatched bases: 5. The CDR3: CSVYGQGGYEQYF. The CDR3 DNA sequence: TGCAGCGTTTACGGACAGGGGGGTTACGAGCAGTACTTC.

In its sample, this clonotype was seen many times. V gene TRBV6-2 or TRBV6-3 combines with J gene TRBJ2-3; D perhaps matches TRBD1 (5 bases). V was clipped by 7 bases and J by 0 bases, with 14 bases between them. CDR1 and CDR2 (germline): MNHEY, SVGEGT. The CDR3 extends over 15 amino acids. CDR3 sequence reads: CASTRTTLSTDTQYF. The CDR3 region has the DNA TGTGCCAGCACAAGGACAACGCTTAGCACAGATACGCAGTATTTT.

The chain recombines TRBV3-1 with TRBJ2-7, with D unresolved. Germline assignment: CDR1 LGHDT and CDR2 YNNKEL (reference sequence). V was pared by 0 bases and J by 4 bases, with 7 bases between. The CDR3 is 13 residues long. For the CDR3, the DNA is TGTGCCAGCAGCCAAGATGCAATGTACGAGCAGTACTTC. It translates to CASSQDAMYEQYF.

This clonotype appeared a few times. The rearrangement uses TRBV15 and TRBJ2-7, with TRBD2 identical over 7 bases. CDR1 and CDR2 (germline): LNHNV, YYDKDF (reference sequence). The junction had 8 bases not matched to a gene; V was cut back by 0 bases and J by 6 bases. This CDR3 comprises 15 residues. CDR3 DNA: TGTGCCACCAGCAGAGATTGGGGGGGAGGCTTCGAGCAGTACTTC. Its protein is CATSRDWGGGFEQYF. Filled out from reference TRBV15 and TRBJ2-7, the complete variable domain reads DAMVIQNPRYQVTQFGKPVTLSCSQTLNHNVMYWYQQKSSQAPKLLFHYYDKDFNNEADTPDNFQSRRPNTSFCFLDIRSPGLGDTAMYLCATSRDWGGGFEQYFGPGTRLTVT.